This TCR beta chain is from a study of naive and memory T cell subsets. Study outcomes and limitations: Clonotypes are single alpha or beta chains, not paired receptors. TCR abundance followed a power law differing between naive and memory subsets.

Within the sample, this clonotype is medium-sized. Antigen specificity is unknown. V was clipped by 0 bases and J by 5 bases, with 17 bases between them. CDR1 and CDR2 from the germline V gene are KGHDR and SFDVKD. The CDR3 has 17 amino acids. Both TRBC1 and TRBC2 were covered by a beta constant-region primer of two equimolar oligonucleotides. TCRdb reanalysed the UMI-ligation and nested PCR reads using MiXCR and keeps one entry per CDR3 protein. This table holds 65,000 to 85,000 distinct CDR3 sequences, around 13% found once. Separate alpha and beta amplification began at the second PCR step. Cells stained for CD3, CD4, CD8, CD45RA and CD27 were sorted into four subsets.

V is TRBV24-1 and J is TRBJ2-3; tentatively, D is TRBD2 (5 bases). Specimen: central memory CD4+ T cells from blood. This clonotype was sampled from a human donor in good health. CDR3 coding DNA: TGTGCCACCAGTGATTTGTTAGATGGCGGGTTAGGAGATACGCAGTATTTT. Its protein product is CATSDLLDGGLGDTQYF.